A selection of T cell receptor beta chains follows, all from one sample in a study of T cell responses to AZD1222 COVID-19 vaccine. Generated by immunoSEQ multiplex PCR, the TCRdb table keeps only in-frame clones and is missing some. The sample has around 140,000 clones; 65% to 90% are singletons. The sample here was peripheral blood, taken 28 days after the second dose of the MenACWY control vaccine. These receptors came from an adult who received the MenACWY meningococcal vaccine as a control. CDR3s include the opening cysteine and the closing phenylalanine or tryptophan. D genes are given only for firm matches. The listing skips clone size in some rows; elsewhere it reads once, few, many or a size class.

D gene	V gene	clone size	J gene	CDR3 protein	CDR3 DNA
NA	TRBV30	NA	TRBJ1-2	CAWHQGRYGYTF	TGTGCCTGGCATCAGGGGAGGTATGGCTACACCTTC
NA	TRBV11-2	NA	TRBJ2-1	CASSSFSLRRPYEQFF	TGTGCCAGCAGCTCATTTTCCCTACGTCGGCCCTATGAGCAGTTCTTC
NA	TRBV12-5	NA	TRBJ1-2	CASGLFGGSLYGYTF	TGTGCTAGTGGTTTGTTCGGTGGTTCCTTGTATGGCTACACCTTC
NA	TRBV15	NA	TRBJ1-1	CATSRDLSLQETEAFF	TGTGCCACCAGCAGAGATTTGTCGTTACAGGAAACTGAAGCTTTCTTT
NA	TRBV2	NA	TRBJ1-1	CAIQPETEAFF	TGTGCCATCCAGCCGGAGACTGAAGCTTTCTTT
NA	TRBV29-1	NA	TRBJ2-7	CSVVAFGLEQYF	TGCAGCGTTGTTGCATTTGGTCTGGAGCAGTACTTC
NA	TRBV7-9	NA	TRBJ2-3	CASSLDGTSTDTQYF	TGTGCCAGCAGCTTAGACGGGACAAGCACAGATACGCAGTATTTT
NA	TRBV19	few	TRBJ1-4	CASSTYRAVNEKLFF	TGTGCCAGTAGTACCTACAGGGCGGTAAATGAAAAACTGTTTTTT
TRBD1	TRBV11-2	NA	TRBJ1-4	CASSPEGGQGAPLFF	TGTGCCAGCAGCCCCGAAGGGGGACAGGGGGCTCCCCTGTTTTTT
NA	TRBV2	NA	TRBJ1-6	CASSFEGMTSPLHF	TGTGCCAGCAGTTTCGAAGGGATGACTTCACCCCTCCACTTT
NA	TRBV11-2	few	TRBJ1-2	CASSLGSHSYGYTF	TGTGCCAGCAGCTTGGGGTCACACAGCTATGGCTACACCTTC
NA	TRBV5-6	few	TRBJ1-1	CASSFFVLGRTEAFF	TGTGCCAGCAGCTTCTTCGTCCTGGGAAGGACTGAAGCTTTCTTT
TRBD1	TRBV7-9	NA	TRBJ1-2	CASSPQGGDGYTF	TGTGCCAGCAGCCCACAGGGGGGGGATGGCTACACCTTC
NA	TRBV27	NA	TRBJ1-6	CASSLYRKEGSSYNSPLHF	TGTGCCAGCAGTTTGTACCGGAAGGAGGGCAGCTCCTATAATTCACCCCTCCACTTT
NA	TRBV5-1	NA	TRBJ2-2	CASSLGQAFTGELFF	TGCGCCAGCAGCTTGGGACAGGCATTCACCGGGGAGCTGTTTTTT
NA	TRBV10-3	NA	TRBJ2-3	CAISEMGGGRTDTQYF	TGTGCCATCAGTGAGATGGGAGGGGGGCGCACAGATACGCAGTATTTT
TRBD1	TRBV27	NA	TRBJ2-3	CASSLSTGHVADTQYF	TGTGCCAGCAGTTTATCGACAGGGCACGTAGCAGATACGCAGTATTTT
NA	TRBV28	NA	TRBJ2-1	CASSPYNEQFF	TGTGCCAGCAGCCCGTACAATGAGCAGTTCTTC
TRBD1	TRBV2	NA	TRBJ2-5	CASSRTGQETQYF	TGTGCCAGCAGTAGGACAGGTCAAGAGACCCAGTACTTC
NA	TRBV27	NA	TRBJ1-1	CASSLTLNTEAFF	TGTGCCAGCAGTTTAACGCTCAACACTGAAGCTTTCTTT
NA	TRBV24-1	NA	TRBJ1-1	CATSDGGTEAFF	TGTGCCACCAGTGACGGGGGCACTGAAGCTTTCTTT
TRBD2	TRBV27	NA	TRBJ2-2	CASSLLPPTGGYTGELFF	TGTGCCAGCAGTTTACTTCCGCCGACGGGGGGATATACCGGGGAGCTGTTTTTT
NA	TRBV5-1	NA	TRBJ2-1	CASSFFGNQPDNEQFF	TGCGCCAGCAGCTTTTTCGGGAACCAACCAGACAATGAGCAGTTCTTC
NA	TRBV5-1	NA	TRBJ1-3	CASSLVPAGGAGNTIYF	TGCGCCAGCAGCTTGGTTCCGGCGGGAGGCGCTGGAAACACCATATATTTT
TRBD1	TRBV9	NA	TRBJ1-2	CASSGQGGYGYTF	TGTGCCAGCAGCGGCCAGGGGGGGTATGGCTACACCTTC
NA	TRBV4-3	NA	TRBJ2-5	CASSQEGETQYF	TGCGCCAGCAGCCAAGAGGGAGAGACCCAGTACTTC
TRBD2	TRBV5-6	NA	TRBJ2-7	CASSRGLAGGNEQYF	TGTGCCAGCAGCCGGGGACTAGCGGGAGGAAACGAGCAGTACTTC
TRBD2	TRBV7-2	NA	TRBJ2-7	CASSLIGLAGRREQYF	TGTGCCAGCAGCTTAATTGGTCTAGCGGGTCGGCGGGAGCAGTACTTC
TRBD2	TRBV19	NA	TRBJ2-1	CASSNNLAGGNEQFF	TGTGCCAGTAGTAATAACCTAGCGGGGGGCAATGAGCAGTTCTTC
TRBD2	TRBV4-2	NA	TRBJ2-1	CASSQGALGVAGTNEQFF	TGTGCCAGCAGCCAAGGAGCTTTAGGGGTAGCGGGAACGAATGAGCAGTTCTTC
NA	TRBV6-6	NA	TRBJ1-2	CASSPPSGNYGYTF	TGTGCCAGCAGCCCCCCGAGTGGGAACTATGGCTACACCTTC
NA	TRBV6-6	NA	TRBJ2-2	CASLQGGPGGELFF	TGTGCCAGTCTTCAGGGGGGCCCAGGCGGGGAGCTGTTTTTT
TRBD2	TRBV28	NA	TRBJ2-1	CASSLSGGAFNEQFF	TGTGCCAGCAGCCTAAGCGGGGGGGCATTCAATGAGCAGTTCTTC
TRBD1	TRBV6-5	NA	TRBJ1-1	CASRPGQVFTEAFF	TGTGCCAGCAGGCCCGGACAGGTGTTCACTGAAGCTTTCTTT
TRBD2	TRBV27	NA	TRBJ2-2	CATRGLAGRTGELFF	TGTGCCACCAGAGGACTAGCGGGGAGGACCGGGGAGCTGTTTTTT